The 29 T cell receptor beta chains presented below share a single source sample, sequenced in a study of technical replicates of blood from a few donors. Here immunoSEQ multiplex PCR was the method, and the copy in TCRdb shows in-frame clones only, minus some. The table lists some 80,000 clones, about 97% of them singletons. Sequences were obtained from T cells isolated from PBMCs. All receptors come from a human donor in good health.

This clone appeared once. This CDR3 is CASSQPGSSYEQYF. Written as DNA, the CDR3 is TGTGCCAGCAGCCAACCGGGTAGCTCCTACGAGCAGTACTTC. V usage is TRBV14 and J usage is TRBJ2-7; D ambiguous. This CDR3 spans 14 amino acids. CDR1 is SGHDN, CDR2 FVKESK, per germline. V was trimmed by 2 bases and J by 0 bases, leaving 8 bases between them. The whole variable domain, filled in from reference TRBV14 and TRBJ2-7, reads EAGVTQFPSHSVIEKGQTVTLRCDPISGHDNLYWYRRVMGKEIKFLLHFVKESKQDESGMPNNRFLAERTGGTYSTLKVQPAELEDSGVYFCASSQPGSSYEQYFGPGTRLTVT.

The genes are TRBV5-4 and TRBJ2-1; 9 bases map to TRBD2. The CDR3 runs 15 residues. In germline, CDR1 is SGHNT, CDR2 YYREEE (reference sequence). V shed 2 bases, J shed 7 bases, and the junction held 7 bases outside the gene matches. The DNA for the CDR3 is TGTGCCAGCAGCTTAGGTAGCGGGAGAGGAAATGAGCAGTTCTTC. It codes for CASSLGSGRGNEQFF.

CDR3 in amino acids: CASSLEAGVNTGELFF. The CDR3 bases are TGTGCCAGCAGCTTAGAGGCAGGGGTGAACACCGGGGAGCTGTTTTTT. V gene TRBV7-3 combines with J gene TRBJ2-2; possibly TRBD1 for D (6 bases). Germline CDR1 SGHTA, CDR2 FQGTGA. The CDR3 has 16 residues. V shed 2 bases and J shed 1 base, with 11 bases lying between them.

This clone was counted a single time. CDR3 coding DNA: TGTGCCAGTAGTGAACAGGGTAACACTGAAGCTTTCTTT. This gives the protein CASSEQGNTEAFF. This sequence joins TRBV19 and TRBJ1-1, with D possibly matching TRBD1 (6 bases). The CDR3 totals 13 residues. Trimming pared 5 bases from V and 2 bases from J, leaving 9 bases between. Germline V gene sequence: CDR1 LNHDA, CDR2 SQIVND (reference sequence).

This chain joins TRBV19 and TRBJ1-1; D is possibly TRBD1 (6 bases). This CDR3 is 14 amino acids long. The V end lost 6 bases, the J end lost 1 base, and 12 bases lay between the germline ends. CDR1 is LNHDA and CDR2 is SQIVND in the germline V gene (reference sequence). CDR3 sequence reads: CASSTGIRNTEAFF. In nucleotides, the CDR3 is TGTGCCAGTAGCACAGGGATCCGGAACACTGAAGCTTTCTTT.

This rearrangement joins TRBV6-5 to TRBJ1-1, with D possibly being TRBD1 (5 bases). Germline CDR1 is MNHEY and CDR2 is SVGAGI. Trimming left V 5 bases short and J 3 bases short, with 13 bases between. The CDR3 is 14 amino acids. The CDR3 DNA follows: TGTGCCAGCAGTCCCCAGGGCAGGGACACTGAAGCTTTCTTT. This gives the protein CASSPQGRDTEAFF.

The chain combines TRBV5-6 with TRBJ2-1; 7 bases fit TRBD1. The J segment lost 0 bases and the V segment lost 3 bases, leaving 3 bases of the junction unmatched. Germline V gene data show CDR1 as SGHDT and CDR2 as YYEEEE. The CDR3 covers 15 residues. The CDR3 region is CASSWDRSSYNEQFF. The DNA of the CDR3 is TGTGCCAGCAGCTGGGACAGAAGCTCCTACAATGAGCAGTTCTTC.

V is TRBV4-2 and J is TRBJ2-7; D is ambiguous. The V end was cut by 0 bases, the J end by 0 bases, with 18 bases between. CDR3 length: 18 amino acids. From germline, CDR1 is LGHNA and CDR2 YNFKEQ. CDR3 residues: CASSQDHTSRIFSYEQYF. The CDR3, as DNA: TGTGCCAGCAGCCAAGATCACACGAGCAGGATATTCTCCTACGAGCAGTACTTC.

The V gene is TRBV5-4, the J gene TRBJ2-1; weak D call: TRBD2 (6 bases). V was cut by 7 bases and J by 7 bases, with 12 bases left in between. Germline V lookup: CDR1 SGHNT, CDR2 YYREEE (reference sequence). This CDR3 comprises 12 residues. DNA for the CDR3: TGTGCCAGCGTCGGGAGCAGGAATGAGCAGTTCTTC. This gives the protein CASVGSRNEQFF.

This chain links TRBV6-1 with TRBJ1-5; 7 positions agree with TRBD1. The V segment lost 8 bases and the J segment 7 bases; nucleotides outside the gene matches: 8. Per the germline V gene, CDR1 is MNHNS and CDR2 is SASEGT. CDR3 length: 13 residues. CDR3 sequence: CASLYRGEQPQHF. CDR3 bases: TGTGCCAGCCTCTACAGGGGAGAGCAGCCCCAGCATTTT.

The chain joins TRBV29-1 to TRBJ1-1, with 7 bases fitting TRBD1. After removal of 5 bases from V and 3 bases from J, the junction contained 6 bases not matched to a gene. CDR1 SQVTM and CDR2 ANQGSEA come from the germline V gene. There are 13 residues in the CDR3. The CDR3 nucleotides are TGCAGCGTTCTGACAGGGTGGGACACTGAAGCTTTCTTT. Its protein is CSVLTGWDTEAFF. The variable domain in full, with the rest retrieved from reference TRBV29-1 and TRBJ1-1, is SAVISQKPSRDICQRGTSLTIQCQVDSQVTMMFWYRQQPGQSLTLIATANQGSEATYESGFVIDKFPISRPNLTFSTLTVSNMSPEDSSIYLCSVLTGWDTEAFFGQGTRLTVV.

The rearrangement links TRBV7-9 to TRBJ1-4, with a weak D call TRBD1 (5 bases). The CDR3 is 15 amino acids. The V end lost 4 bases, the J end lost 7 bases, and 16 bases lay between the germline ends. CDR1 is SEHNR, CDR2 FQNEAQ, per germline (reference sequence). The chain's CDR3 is CASSSPQDGGEKLFF. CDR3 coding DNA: TGTGCCAGCAGCTCGCCACAGGACGGGGGTGAAAAACTGTTTTTT.

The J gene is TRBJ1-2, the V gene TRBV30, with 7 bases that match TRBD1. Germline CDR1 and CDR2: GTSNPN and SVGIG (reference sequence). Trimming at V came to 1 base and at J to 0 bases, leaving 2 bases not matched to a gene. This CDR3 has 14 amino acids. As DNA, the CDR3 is TGTGCCTGGAGTGGGACAGGCGCTAACTATGGCTACACCTTC. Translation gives CAWSGTGANYGYTF.

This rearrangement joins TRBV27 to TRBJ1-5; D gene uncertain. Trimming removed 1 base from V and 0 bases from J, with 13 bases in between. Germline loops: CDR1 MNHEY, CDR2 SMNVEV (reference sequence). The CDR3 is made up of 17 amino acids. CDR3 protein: CASSLWGEPYSNQPQHF. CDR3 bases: TGTGCCAGCAGTTTATGGGGAGAGCCTTATAGCAATCAGCCCCAGCATTTT.

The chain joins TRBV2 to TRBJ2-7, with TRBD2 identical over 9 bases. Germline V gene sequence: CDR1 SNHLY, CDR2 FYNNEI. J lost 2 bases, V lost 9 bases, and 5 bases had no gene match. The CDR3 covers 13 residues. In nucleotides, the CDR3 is TGTGCCAGTAAGCGGGAGGTTACCTACGAGCAGTACTTC. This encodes CASKREVTYEQYF.

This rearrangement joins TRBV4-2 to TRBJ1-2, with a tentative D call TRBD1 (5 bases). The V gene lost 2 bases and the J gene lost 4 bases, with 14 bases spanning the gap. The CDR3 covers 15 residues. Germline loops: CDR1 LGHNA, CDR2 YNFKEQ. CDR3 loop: CASSQKGGGFYGYTF. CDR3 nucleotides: TGTGCCAGCAGCCAAAAGGGCGGGGGGTTCTATGGCTACACCTTC.

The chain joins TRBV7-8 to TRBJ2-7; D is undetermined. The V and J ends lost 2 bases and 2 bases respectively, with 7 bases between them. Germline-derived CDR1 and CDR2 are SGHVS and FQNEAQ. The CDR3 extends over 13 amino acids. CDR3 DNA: TGTGCCAGCAGCTTACCCTCGGCCTACGAGCAGTACTTC. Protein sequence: CASSLPSAYEQYF.

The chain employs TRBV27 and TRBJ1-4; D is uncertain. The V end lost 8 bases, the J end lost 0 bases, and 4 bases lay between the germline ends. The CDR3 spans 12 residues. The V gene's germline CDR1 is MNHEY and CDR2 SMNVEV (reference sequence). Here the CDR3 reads CASSTTNEKLFF. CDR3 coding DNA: TGTGCCAGCTCTACAACTAATGAAAAACTGTTTTTT. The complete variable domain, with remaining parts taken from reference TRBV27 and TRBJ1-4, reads EAQVTQNPRYLITVTGKKLTVTCSQNMNHEYMSWYRQDPGLGLRQIYYSMNVEVTDKGDVPEGYKVSRKEKRNFPLILESPSPNQTSLYFCASSTTNEKLFFGSGTQLSVL.

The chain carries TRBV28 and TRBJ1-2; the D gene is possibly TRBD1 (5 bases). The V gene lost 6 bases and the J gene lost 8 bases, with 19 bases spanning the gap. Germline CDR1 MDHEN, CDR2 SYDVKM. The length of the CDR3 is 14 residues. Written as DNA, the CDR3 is TGTGCCAGCAGCGTAACGACAGCCCGTAGGGGCTACACCTTC. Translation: CASSVTTARRGYTF.

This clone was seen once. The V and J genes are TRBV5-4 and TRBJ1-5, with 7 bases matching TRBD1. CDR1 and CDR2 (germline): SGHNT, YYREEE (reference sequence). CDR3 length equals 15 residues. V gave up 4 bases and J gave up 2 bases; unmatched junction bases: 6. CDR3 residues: CASSVDRARNQPQHF. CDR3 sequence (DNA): TGTGCCAGCAGCGTCGACAGGGCCCGCAATCAGCCCCAGCATTTT.

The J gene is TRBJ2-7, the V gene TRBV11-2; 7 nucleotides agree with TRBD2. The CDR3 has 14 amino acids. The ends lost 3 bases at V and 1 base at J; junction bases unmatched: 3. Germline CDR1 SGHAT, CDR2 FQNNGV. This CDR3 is CASSFPGGSYEQYF. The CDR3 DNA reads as TGTGCCAGCAGCTTTCCGGGGGGATCCTACGAGCAGTACTTC.

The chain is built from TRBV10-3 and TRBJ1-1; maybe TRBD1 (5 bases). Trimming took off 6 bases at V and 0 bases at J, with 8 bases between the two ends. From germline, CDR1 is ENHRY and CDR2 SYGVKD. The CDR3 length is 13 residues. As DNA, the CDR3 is TGTGCCATCAGCGGGGGACTGAACACTGAAGCTTTCTTT. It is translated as CAISGGLNTEAFF.

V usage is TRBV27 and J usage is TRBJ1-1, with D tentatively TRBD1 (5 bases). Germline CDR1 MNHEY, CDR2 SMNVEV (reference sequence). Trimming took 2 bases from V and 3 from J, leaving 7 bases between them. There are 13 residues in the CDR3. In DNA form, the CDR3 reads TGTGCCAGCAGTTTAAAGGGGCACACTGAAGCTTTCTTT. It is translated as CASSLKGHTEAFF.

The CDR3 nucleotides read TGTGCCAGCAGCAGTGACAGCCAAGAGACCCAGTACTTC. Protein product: CASSSDSQETQYF. V is TRBV7-9 and J is TRBJ2-5; D may be TRBD1 (5 bases). V was shortened by 5 bases and J by 1 base, with 8 bases between the two germline ends. Germline V gives CDR1 SEHNR, CDR2 FQNEAQ (reference sequence). This CDR3 has 13 amino acids.

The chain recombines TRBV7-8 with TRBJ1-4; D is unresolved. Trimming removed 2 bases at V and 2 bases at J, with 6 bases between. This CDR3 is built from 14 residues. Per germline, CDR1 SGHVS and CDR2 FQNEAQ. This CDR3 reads CASSLRRTNEKLFF. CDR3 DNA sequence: TGTGCCAGCAGCTTAAGGAGGACTAATGAAAAACTGTTTTTT. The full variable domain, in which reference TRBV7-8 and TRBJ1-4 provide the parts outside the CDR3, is GAGVSQSPRYKVAKRGQDVALRCDPISGHVSLFWYQQALGQGPEFLTYFQNEAQLDKSGLPSDRFFAERPEGSVSTLKIQRTQQEDSAVYLCASSLRRTNEKLFFGSGTQLSVL.

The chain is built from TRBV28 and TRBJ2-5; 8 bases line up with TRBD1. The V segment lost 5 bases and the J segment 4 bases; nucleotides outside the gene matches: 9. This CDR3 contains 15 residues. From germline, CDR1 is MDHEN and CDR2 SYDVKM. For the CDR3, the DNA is TGTGCCAGCAGTCTCCTCCAGGGGGCGGTAGAGACCCAGTACTTC. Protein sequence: CASSLLQGAVETQYF.

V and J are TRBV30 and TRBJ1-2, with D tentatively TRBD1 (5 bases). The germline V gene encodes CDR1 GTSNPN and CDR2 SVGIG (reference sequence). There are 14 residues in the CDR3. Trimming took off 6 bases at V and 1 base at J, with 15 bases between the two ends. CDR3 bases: TGTGCCTGCACACAGGTCCCGATTAACTATGGCTACACCTTC. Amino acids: CACTQVPINYGYTF.

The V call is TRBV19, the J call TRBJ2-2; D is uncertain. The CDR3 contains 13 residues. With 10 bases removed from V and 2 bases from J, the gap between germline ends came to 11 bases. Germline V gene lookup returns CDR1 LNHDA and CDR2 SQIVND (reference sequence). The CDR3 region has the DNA TGTGCCACCAGACAAGAAAACACCGGGGAGCTGTTTTTT. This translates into CATRQENTGELFF.

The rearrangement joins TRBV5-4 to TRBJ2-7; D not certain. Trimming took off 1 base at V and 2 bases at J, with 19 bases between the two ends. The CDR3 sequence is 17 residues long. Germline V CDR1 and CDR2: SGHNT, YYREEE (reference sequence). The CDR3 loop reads CASSLLRSTSITYEQYF. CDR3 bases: TGTGCCAGCAGCTTGCTGAGATCGACTTCAATTACCTACGAGCAGTACTTC. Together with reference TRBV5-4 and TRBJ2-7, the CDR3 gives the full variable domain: ETGVTQSPTHLIKTRGQQVTLRCSSQSGHNTVSWYQQALGQGPQFIFQYYREEENGRGNFPPRFSGLQFPNYSSELNVNALELDDSALYLCASSLLRSTSITYEQYFGPGTRLTVT.